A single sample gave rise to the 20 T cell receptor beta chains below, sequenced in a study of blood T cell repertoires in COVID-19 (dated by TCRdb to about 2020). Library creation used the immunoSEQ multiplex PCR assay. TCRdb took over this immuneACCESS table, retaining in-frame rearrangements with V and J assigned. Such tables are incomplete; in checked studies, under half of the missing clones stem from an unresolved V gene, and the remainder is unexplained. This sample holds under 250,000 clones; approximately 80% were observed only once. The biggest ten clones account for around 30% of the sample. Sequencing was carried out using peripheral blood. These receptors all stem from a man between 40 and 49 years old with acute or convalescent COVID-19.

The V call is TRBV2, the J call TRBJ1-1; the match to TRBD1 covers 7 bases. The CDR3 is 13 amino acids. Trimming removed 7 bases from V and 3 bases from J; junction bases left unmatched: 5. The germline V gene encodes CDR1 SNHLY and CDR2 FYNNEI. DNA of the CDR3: TGTGCCAGCAACCGGGACAGCTACACTGAAGCTTTCTTT. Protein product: CASNRDSYTEAFF.

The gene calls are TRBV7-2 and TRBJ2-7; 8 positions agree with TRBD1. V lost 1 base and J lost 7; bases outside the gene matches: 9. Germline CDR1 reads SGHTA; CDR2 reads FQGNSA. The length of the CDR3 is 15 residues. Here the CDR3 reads CASSLETGAPWEQYF. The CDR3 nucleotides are TGTGCCAGCAGCTTAGAGACAGGGGCACCCTGGGAGCAGTACTTC.

The CDR3 is CASSEGGIMNTEAFF. The CDR3 DNA is TGTGCCAGCAGCGAGGGAGGGATCATGAACACTGAAGCTTTCTTT. The chain combines TRBV6-6 with TRBJ1-1; D gene ambiguous. CDR1 and CDR2 (germline): MNHNY, SVGAGI (reference sequence). V gave up 6 bases and J gave up 0 bases, with 14 bases separating them. The CDR3 spans 15 residues.

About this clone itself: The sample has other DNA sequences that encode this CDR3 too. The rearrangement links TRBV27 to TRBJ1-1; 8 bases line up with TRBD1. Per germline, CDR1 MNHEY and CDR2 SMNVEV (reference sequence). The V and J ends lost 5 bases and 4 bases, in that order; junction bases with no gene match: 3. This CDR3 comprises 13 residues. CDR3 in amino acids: CASSPDRGTEAFF. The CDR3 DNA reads TGTGCCAGCAGTCCCGACAGGGGCACTGAAGCTTTCTTT.

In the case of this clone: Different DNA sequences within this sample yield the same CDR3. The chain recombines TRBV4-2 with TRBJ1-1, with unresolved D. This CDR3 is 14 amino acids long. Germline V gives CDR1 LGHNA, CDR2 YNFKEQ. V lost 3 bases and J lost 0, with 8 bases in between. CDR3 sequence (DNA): TGTGCCAGCAGCCAGGGCCGGCTGAACACTGAAGCTTTCTTT. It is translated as CASSQGRLNTEAFF.

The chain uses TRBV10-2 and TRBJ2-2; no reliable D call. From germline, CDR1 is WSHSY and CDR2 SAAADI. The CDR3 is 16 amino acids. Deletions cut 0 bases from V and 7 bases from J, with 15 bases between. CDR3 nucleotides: TGCGCCAGCAGTGAGTCGATGGTCCGCGGCGGCGGGGAGCTGTTTTTT. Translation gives CASSESMVRGGGELFF.

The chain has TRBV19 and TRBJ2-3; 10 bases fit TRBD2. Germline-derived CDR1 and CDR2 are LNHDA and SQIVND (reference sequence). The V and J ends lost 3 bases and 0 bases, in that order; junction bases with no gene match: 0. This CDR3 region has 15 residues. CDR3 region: CASSMTSGSTDTQYF. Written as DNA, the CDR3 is TGTGCCAGTAGTATGACTAGCGGGAGCACAGATACGCAGTATTTT.

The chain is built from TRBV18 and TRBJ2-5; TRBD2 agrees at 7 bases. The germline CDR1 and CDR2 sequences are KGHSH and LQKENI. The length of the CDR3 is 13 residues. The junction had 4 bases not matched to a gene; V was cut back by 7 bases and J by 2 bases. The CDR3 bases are TGTGCCAGCTGCGGGGGTATTCAAGAGACCCAGTACTTC. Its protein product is CASCGGIQETQYF.

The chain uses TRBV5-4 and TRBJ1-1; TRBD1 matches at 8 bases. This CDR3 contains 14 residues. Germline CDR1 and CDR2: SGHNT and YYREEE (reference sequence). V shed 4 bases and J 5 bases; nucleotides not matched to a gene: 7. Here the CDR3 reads CASSTSQGVTEAFF. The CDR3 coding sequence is TGTGCCAGCAGCACATCACAGGGGGTGACTGAAGCTTTCTTT. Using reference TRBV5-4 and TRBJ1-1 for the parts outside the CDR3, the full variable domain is ETGVTQSPTHLIKTRGQQVTLRCSSQSGHNTVSWYQQALGQGPQFIFQYYREEENGRGNFPPRFSGLQFPNYSSELNVNALELDDSALYLCASSTSQGVTEAFFGQGTRLTVV.

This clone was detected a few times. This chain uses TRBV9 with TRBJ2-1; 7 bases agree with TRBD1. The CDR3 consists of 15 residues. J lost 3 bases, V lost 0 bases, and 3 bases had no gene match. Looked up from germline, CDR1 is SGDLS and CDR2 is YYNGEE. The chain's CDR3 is CASSVGGGFYNEQFF. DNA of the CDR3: TGTGCCAGCAGCGTAGGAGGGGGCTTCTACAATGAGCAGTTCTTC.

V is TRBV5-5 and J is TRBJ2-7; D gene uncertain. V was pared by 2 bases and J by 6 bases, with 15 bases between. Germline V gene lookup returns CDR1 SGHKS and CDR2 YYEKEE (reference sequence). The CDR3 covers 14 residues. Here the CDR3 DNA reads TGTGCCAGCAGCTTCGTTAGCCCCGGCGGCGAGCAGTACTTC. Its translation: CASSFVSPGGEQYF. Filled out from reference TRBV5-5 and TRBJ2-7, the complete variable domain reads DAGVTQSPTHLIKTRGQQVTLRCSPISGHKSVSWYQQVLGQGPQFIFQYYEKEERGRGNFPDRFSARQFPNYSSELNVNALLLGDSALYLCASSFVSPGGEQYFGPGTRLTVT.

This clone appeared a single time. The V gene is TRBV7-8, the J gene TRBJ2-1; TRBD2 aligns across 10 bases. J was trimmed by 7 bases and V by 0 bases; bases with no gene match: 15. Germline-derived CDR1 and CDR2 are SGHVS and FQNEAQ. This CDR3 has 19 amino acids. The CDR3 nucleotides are TGTGCCAGCAGCTTAGCGTTATTACTGATAGCGGGAGGCTGGAATGAGCAGTTCTTC. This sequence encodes CASSLALLLIAGGWNEQFF. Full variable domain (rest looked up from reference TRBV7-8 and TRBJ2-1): GAGVSQSPRYKVAKRGQDVALRCDPISGHVSLFWYQQALGQGPEFLTYFQNEAQLDKSGLPSDRFFAERPEGSVSTLKIQRTQQEDSAVYLCASSLALLLIAGGWNEQFFGPGTRLTVL.

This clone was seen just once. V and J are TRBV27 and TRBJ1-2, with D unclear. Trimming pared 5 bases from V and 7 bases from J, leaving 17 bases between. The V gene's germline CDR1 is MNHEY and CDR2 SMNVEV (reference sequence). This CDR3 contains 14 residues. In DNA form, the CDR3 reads TGTGCCAGCAGTCCGCATTCGGGCCGGGGTGGCTACACCTTC. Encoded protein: CASSPHSGRGGYTF.

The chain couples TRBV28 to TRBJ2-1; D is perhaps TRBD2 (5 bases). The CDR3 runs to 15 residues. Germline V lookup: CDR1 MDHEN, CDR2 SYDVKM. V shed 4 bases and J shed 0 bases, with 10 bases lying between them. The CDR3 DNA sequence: TGTGCCAGCAGTTCTAGCCTTAGCTCCTACAATGAGCAGTTCTTC. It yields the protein CASSSSLSSYNEQFF.

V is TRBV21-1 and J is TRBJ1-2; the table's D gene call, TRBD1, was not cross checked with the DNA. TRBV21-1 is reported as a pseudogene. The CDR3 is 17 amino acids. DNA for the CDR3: TGTGCCAGCGCCCACCCAGGGACAGGGGGCGCGAAGAATGGCTACACCTTC. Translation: CASAHPGTGGAKNGYTF.

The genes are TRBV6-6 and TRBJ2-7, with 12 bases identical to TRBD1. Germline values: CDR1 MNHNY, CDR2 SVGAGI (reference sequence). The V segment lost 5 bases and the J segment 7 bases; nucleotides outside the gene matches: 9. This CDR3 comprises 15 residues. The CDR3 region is CASSNPGQGAGEQYF. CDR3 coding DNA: TGTGCCAGCAGTAACCCGGGACAGGGGGCTGGAGAGCAGTACTTC.

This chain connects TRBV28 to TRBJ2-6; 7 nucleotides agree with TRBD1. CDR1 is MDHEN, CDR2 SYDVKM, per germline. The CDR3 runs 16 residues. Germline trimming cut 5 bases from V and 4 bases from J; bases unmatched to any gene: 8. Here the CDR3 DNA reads TGTGCCAGCAGTCCCCAGACAGGGTCCGGGGCCAACGTCCTGACTTTC. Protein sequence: CASSPQTGSGANVLTF. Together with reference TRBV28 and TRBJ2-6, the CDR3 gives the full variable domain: DVKVTQSSRYLVKRTGEKVFLECVQDMDHENMFWYRQDPGLGLRLIYFSYDVKMKEKGDIPEGYSVSREKKERFSLILESASTNQTSMYLCASSPQTGSGANVLTFGAGSRLTVL.

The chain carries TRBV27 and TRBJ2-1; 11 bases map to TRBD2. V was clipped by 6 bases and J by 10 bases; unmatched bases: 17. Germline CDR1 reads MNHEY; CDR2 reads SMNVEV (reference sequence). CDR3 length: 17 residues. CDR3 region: CASSLMGLAVFTPEQFF. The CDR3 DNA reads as TGTGCCAGCAGCCTAATGGGACTAGCGGTATTCACACCAGAGCAGTTCTTC.

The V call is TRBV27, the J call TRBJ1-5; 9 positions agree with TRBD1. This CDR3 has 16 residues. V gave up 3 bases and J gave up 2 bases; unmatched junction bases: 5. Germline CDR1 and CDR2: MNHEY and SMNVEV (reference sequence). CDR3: CASSFSRTGGNQPQHF. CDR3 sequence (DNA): TGTGCCAGCAGTTTTTCCCGGACAGGGGGCAATCAGCCCCAGCATTTT.

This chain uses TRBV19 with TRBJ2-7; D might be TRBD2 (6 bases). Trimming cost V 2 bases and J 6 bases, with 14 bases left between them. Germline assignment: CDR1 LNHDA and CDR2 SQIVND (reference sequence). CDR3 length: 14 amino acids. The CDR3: CASSIYAGPGEQYF. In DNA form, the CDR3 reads TGTGCCAGTAGTATATATGCGGGACCGGGCGAGCAGTACTTC. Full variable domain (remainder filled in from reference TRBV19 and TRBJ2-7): DGGITQSPKYLFRKEGQNVTLSCEQNLNHDAMYWYRQDPGQGLRLIYYSQIVNDFQKGDIAEGYSVSREKKESFPLTVTSAQKNPTAFYLCASSIYAGPGEQYFGPGTRLTVT.